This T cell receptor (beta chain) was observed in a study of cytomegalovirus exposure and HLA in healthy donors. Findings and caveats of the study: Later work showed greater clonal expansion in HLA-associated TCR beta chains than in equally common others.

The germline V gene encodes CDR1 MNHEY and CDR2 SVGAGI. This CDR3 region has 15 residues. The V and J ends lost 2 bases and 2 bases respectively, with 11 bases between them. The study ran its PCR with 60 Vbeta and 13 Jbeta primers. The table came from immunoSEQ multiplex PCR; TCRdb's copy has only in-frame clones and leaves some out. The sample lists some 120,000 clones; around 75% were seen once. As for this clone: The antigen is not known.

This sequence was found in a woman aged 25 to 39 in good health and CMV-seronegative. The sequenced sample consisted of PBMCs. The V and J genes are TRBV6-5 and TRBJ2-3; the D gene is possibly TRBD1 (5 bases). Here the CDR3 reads CASSYRGLHTDTQYF. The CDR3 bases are TGTGCCAGCAGTTACAGGGGTCTCCACACAGATACGCAGTATTTT.